This TCR beta chain was identified in a study of neurological immune-mediated disorders. As for time point: longitudinal time-point 1 (baseline). The CDR3 runs to 16 residues. Trimming pared 2 bases from V and 0 bases from J, leaving 13 bases between. In germline, CDR1 is KGHSH, CDR2 LQKENI. This clonotype was observed a few times. TCRdb re-called the 5' RACE reads through MiXCR, storing one row per CDR3 protein. The table lists tens of thousands of distinct CDR3 sequences, over 8.5% of them singletons. The sequence derives from a male donor with HTLV-1-associated myelopathy (HAM/TSP). The specimen sequenced was PBMCs. J is TRBJ1-1 and V is TRBV18; D gene unclear. The CDR3 loop reads CASSPGQLGLNTEAFF. In DNA form, the CDR3 reads TGTGCCAGCTCACCAGGGCAGCTCGGATTGAACACTGAAGCTTTCTTT.